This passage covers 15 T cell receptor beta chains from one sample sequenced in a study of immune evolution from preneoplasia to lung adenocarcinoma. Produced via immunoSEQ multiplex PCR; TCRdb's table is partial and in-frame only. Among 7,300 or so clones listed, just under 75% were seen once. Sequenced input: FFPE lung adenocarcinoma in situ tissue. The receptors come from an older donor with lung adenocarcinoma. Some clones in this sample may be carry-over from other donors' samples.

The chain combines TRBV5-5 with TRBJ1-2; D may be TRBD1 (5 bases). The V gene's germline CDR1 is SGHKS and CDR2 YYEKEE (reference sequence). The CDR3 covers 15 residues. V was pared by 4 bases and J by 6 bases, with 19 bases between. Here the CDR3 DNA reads TGTGCCAGCAGCGTATCCGGGACCAATGTAGATGGCTACACCTTC. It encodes CASSVSGTNVDGYTF.

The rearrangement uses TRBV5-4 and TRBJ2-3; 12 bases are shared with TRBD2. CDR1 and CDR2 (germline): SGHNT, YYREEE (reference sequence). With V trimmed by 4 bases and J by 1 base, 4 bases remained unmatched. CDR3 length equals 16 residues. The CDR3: CASSPSSGGGTDTQYF. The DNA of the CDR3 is TGTGCCAGCAGCCCCTCTAGCGGGGGGGGCACAGATACGCAGTATTTT.

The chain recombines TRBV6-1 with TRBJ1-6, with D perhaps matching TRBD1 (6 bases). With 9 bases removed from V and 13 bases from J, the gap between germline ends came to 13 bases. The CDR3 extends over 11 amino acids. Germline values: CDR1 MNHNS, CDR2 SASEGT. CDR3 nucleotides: TGTGCCAGACGGACAGCAGGCCCCCTCCACTTT. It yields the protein CARRTAGPLHF.

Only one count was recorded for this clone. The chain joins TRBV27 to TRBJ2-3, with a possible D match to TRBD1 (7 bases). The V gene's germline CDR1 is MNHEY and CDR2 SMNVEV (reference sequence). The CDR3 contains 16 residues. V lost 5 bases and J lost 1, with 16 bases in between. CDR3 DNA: TGTGCCAGCAGTGACTCAGGGGGGAGCGGCACAGATACGCAGTATTTT. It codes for CASSDSGGSGTDTQYF.

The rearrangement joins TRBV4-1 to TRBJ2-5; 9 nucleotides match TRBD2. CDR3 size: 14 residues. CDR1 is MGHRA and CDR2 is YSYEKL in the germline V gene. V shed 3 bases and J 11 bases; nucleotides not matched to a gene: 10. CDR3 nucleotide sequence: TGCGCCAGCAGCCACGACGCGGGAGGGCGCGATCAGTACTTC. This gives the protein CASSHDAGGRDQYF.

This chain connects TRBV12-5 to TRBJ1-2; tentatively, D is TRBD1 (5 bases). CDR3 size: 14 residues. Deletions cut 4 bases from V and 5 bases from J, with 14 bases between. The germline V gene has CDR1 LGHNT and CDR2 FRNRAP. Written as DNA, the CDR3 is TGTGCTAGTGGTTCGCCAGCAGGGCAATATGGCTACACCTTC. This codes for CASGSPAGQYGYTF.

The CDR3 bases are TGTGCCAGCAGGTCCGGGACAGGCTATGAGCAGTTCTTC. Amino acids: CASRSGTGYEQFF. The chain joins TRBV6-6 to TRBJ2-1; 8 positions agree with TRBD1. The CDR3 length is 13 residues. Germline CDR1 and CDR2: MNHNY and SVGAGI (reference sequence). V lost 6 bases and J lost 8; bases outside the gene matches: 6.

The CDR3 coding sequence is TGTGCCACCAGCAGGGCCCTTAGCAATCAGCCCCAGCATTTT. Translating it yields CATSRALSNQPQHF. The chain has TRBV15 and TRBJ1-5; D not resolved. V lost 3 bases to trimming and J lost 0 bases, with 6 bases between them. There are 14 residues in the CDR3. CDR1 and CDR2 from the germline V gene are LNHNV and YYDKDF (reference sequence).

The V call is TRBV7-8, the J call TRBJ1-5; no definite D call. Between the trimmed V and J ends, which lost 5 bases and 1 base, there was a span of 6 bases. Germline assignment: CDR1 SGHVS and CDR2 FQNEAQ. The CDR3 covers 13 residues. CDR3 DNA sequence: TGTGCCAGCAGCCCCTCGAGCAATCAGCCCCAGCATTTT. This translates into CASSPSSNQPQHF.

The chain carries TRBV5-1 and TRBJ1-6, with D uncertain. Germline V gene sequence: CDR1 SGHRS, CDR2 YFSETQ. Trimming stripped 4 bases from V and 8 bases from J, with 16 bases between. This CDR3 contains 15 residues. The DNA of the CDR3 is TGCGCCAGCAGCCTCCACCTGGGGAGGGATTCACCCCTCCACTTT. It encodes CASSLHLGRDSPLHF.

The CDR3 DNA reads as TGCGCCAGCAGCTTGGATTTAGGGGGAATCTACGAGCAGTACTTC. It codes for CASSLDLGGIYEQYF. The genes are TRBV5-1 and TRBJ2-7; tentatively, D is TRBD1 (6 bases). Trimming took 0 bases from V and 3 from J, leaving 13 bases between them. The CDR3 covers 15 residues. Germline lookup yields CDR1 SGHRS and CDR2 YFSETQ. The full variable domain, rest sourced from reference TRBV5-1 and TRBJ2-7, is KAGVTQTPRYLIKTRGQQVTLSCSPISGHRSVSWYQQTPGQGLQFLFEYFSETQRNKGNFPGRFSGRQFSNSRSEMNVSTLELGDSALYLCASSLDLGGIYEQYFGPGTRLTVT.

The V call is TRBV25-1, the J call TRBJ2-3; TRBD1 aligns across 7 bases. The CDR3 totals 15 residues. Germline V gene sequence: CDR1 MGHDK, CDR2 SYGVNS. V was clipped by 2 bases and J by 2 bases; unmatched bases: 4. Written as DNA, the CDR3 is TGTGCCAGCAGTGAAGTTAGGGGGCCCACAGATACGCAGTATTTT. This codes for CASSEVRGPTDTQYF.

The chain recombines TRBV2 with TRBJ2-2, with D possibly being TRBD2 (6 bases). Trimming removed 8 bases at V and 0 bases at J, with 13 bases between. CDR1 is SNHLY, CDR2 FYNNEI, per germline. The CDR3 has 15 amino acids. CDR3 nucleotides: TGTGCCAGCTCCTTCGGGGGAGCGAACACCGGGGAGCTGTTTTTT. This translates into CASSFGGANTGELFF.

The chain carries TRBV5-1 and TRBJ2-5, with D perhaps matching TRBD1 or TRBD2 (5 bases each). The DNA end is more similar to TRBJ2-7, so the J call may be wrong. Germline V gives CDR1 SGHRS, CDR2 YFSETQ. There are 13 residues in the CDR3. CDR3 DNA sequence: TGCGCCAGCAGCCGGGACCGAGACTACGAGCAGTACTTC. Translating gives CASSRDRDYEQYF.

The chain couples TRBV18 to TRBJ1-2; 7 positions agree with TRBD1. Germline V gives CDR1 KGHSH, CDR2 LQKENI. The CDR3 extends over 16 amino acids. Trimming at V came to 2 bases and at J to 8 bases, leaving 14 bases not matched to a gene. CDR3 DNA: TGTGCCAGCTCACCATCGTCCGGGACAGCTAGAGAAGGCTACACCTTC. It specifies CASSPSSGTAREGYTF.